The rows below give T cell receptor beta chains drawn from one sample of a study of blood T cell repertoires in COVID-19. Here immunoSEQ multiplex PCR was the method, and the copy in TCRdb shows in-frame clones only, minus some. Found here are tens of thousands of clones, roughly 78% of them singletons; the top ten hold just over 20%. Sequencing was carried out using peripheral blood. The receptors stem from a human donor in a cohort sampled during active COVID-19. Both conserved end residues are part of each CDR3. Only some rows state a clone size, as once, few, many or a class for expanded clones.

abundance | v_gene | CDR3aa
NA | TRBV5-5 | CASSLEQGSYEQYF
NA | TRBV28 | CASPPAGGVTGEQYF
NA | TRBV7-2 | CASSVAGGQTEQYF
NA | TRBV2 | CASSADSATNEKLFF
once | TRBV19 | CASSTRRTTRGPYEQYF
NA | TRBV6-5 | CASSRPTGSGETQYF
NA | TRBV9 | CASSVRQGVDAEAFF
NA | TRBV3-1/TRBV3-2 | CASSQDMAGVDQYF
NA | TRBV28 | CASRSGETNTGELFF
NA | TRBV6-2/TRBV6-3 | CASSNHRSHNTGELFF
NA | TRBV5-1 | CASSPTGVSTDTQYF
NA | TRBV6-2/TRBV6-3 | CASSPLAGGFSGELFF
once | TRBV29-1 | CSVDRLGGYTF
few | TRBV14 | CASSHLGTGMNTEAFF
NA | TRBV28 | CASSSQGVQQYF
NA | TRBV19 | CASSMGGKNPYNEQFF
NA | TRBV28 | CASSPPNRRGKYF
NA | TRBV6-5 | CASSYTGQGGSPLHF
NA | TRBV6-5 | CATYSSAWAHNEQFF
NA | TRBV4-2 | CASSQGVGQGPPSTNEKLFF
NA | TRBV7-2 | CASQLRGGTHEQYF
NA | TRBV2 | CASSSGYRAREQYF
NA | TRBV4-1 | CASSQEGGLIEQYF
once | TRBV29-1 | CSGKGSTGELFF
few | TRBV5-1 | CASSLGDGGYQPQHF
NA | TRBV28 | CASSQTGSYGYTF
few | TRBV7-9 | CASSLAPGEKLFF
NA | TRBV5-6 | CASSRPDRGETEAFF
NA | TRBV5-4 | CASSRNAGPPAGNEQYF
NA | TRBV19 | CASSPQVTTNTEAFF
NA | TRBV7-9 | CASSSLRASGGYNEQFF
NA | TRBV15 | CATAASGTETQYF
once | TRBV24-1 | CATSQGGRPYEQYF
NA | TRBV5-1 | CASSLDGSGNQPQHF
NA | TRBV5-1 | CASSFNPDRGGYEQYF
NA | TRBV18 | CASSRGTGRVGEQYF
NA | TRBV5-8 | CASTPGVAGGPDTQYF
few | TRBV28 | CASSPGGVSNTIYF
NA | TRBV28 | CASSFRGAGRQETQYF
NA | TRBV7-8 | CASSLFITVEQFF
NA | TRBV7-2 | CASSLAFAGRADTQYF
NA | TRBV19 | CASSTQEPGNTIYF
NA | TRBV6-5 | CASSRTGAYEQYF
NA | TRBV24-1 | CATSDLAGSQETQYF